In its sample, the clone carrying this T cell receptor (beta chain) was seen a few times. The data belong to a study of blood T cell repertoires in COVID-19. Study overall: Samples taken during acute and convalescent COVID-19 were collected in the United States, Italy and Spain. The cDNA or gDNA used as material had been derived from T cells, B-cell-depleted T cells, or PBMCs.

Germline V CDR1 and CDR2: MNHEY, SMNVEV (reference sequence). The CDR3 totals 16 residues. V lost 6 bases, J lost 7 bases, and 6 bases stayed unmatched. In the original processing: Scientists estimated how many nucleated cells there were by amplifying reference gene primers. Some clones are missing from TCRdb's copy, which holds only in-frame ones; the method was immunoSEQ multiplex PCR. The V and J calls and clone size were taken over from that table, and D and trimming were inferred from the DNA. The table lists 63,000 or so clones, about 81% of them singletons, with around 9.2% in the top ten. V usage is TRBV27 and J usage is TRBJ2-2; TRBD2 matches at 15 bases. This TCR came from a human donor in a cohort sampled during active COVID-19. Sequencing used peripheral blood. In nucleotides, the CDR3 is TGTGCCAGCAGCTCTGGGACTAGCGGGAGGATCGGGGAGCTGTTTTTT. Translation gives CASSSGTSGRIGELFF.